This T cell receptor (beta chain) was obtained from a study of patients and donors after allogeneic stem cell transplantation. V lost 6 bases and J lost 7, with 21 bases in between. CDR3 length: 15 residues. In germline, CDR1 is LGHDT, CDR2 YNNKEL (reference sequence). TCRdb fed the RT-PCR reads into MiXCR, producing one record per CDR3 protein. This table has 900,000 to 1,000,000 distinct CDR3 sequences, roughly 18% appearing once. Specimen: blood, either unsorted or a sorted T cell fraction (not recorded which). The TCR originated in a human donor who was either an allogeneic HSCT recipient or a stem cell or donor lymphocyte infusion donor (not recorded which). It is not recorded whose cells these are; they may come from a transplant donor. The genes are TRBV3-1 and TRBJ1-1; D possibly corresponds to TRBD1 (5 bases). Here the CDR3 DNA reads TGTGCCAGCAGTCGAAGGGTCCCAGGGAAAGATGAAGCTTTCTTT. Its translation is CASSRRVPGKDEAFF. The complete variable domain, with remaining parts taken from reference TRBV3-1 and TRBJ1-1, reads DTAVSQTPKYLVTQMGNDKSIKCEQNLGHDTMYWYKQDSKKFLKIMFSYNNKELIINETVPNRFSPKSPDKAHLNLHINSLELGDSAVYFCASSRRVPGKDEAFFGQGTRLTVV.